This entry features one TCR beta chain sequence. Its target is not known. The germline CDR1 and CDR2 sequences are KGHSH and LQKENI. The CDR3 extends over 14 amino acids. V shed 3 bases and J 1 base; nucleotides not matched to a gene: 0. This sample is drawn from a study of identifying expanded T cells in peripheral blood. Libraries were prepared by immunoSEQ multiplex PCR; TCRdb keeps only in-frame clonotypes and omits some of them. The table records more than 85,000 clones, approximately 90% of them present only once. Study-wide findings and caveats: Across healthy donors, higher total template counts meant significantly greater roughly 2-week count variance. Technical replicates showed around 1.1 changed clones; approximately 2 weeks approximately 15; four weeks 19.

This rearrangement joins TRBV18 to TRBJ1-1; 9 bases agree with TRBD1. The receptor was isolated from a person aged 18 to 75 in good health. Sequenced material: blood. The chain's CDR3 is CASSPGQGNTEAFF. The CDR3 coding sequence is TGTGCCAGCTCACCGGGACAGGGGAACACTGAAGCTTTCTTT. The variable domain in full, with the rest retrieved from reference TRBV18 and TRBJ1-1, is NAGVMQNPRHLVRRRGQEARLRCSPMKGHSHVYWYRQLPEEGLKFMVYLQKENIIDESGMPKERFSAEFPKEGPSILRIQQVVRGDSAAYFCASSPGQGNTEAFFGQGTRLTVV.